This TCR beta chain was recorded in a study of blood T cells in healthy people across ages. Per the germline V gene, CDR1 is SGHTA and CDR2 is FQGNSA. CDR3 size: 15 residues. In this sample, this clonotype turned up once. Its specificity is unknown. Findings and caveats of the study: Reliance upon unsorted PBMCs precluded definitive naive versus antigen-experienced comparison. While age rose, TCR beta diversity per million T cells dropped in a roughly linear way.

Alongside a J-beta primer mix, a sample-barcoded 5' primer served in a second PCR lasting 7 to 11 cycles. TCRdb analysed the 5' RACE reads with MiXCR anew, one entry per CDR3 protein. The sample holds about 1,400,000 distinct CDR3 sequences, 55% to 75% seen once. The TCR was taken from a man younger than 30 in good health. The sample comprised blood. This chain uses TRBV7-2 with TRBJ2-7; a possible D gene is TRBD2 (7 bases). The J call is uncertain, as TRBJ2-5 better fits the DNA end. The CDR3 sequence: CASSQAQGGGETQYF. The CDR3 DNA reads as TGTGCCAGCAGCCAAGCCCAGGGAGGGGGGGAGACCCAGTACTTC.